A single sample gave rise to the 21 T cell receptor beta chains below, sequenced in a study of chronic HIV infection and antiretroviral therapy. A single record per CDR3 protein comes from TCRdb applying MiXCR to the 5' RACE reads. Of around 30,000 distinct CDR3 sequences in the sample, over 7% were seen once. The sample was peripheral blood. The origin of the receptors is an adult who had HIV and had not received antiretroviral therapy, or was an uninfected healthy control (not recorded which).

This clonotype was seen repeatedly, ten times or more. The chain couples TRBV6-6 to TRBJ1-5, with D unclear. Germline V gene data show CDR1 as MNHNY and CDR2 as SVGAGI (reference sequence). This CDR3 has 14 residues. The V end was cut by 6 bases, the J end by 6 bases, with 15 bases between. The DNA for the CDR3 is TGTGCCAGCAGCCCAACGACTCCTAGTCAGCCCCAGCATTTT. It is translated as CASSPTTPSQPQHF.

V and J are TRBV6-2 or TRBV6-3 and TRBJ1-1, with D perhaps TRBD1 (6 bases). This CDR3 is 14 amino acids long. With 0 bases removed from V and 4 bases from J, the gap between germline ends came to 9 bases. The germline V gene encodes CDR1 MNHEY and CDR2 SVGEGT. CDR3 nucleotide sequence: TGTGCCAGCAGTTACTCCAGGGGCACCACTGAAGCTTTCTTT. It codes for CASSYSRGTTEAFF.

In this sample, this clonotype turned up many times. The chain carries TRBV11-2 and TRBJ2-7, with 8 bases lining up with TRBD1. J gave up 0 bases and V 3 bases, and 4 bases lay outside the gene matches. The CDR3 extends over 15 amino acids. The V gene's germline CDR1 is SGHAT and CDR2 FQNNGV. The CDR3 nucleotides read TGTGCCAGCAGCTTTTGGACAGGGCCCTCCTACGAGCAGTACTTC. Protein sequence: CASSFWTGPSYEQYF.

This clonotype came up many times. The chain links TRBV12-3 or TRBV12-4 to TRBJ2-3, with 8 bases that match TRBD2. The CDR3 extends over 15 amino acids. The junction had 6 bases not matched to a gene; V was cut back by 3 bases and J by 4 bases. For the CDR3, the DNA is TGTGCCAGCAGTTTCGGGGGGGGTGGGTCAGATACGCAGTATTTT. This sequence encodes CASSFGGGGSDTQYF.

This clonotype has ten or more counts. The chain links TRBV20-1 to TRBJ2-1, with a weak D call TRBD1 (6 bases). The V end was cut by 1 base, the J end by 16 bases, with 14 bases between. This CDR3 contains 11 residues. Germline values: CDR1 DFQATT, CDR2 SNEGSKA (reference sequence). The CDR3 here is CSARVTGLYFF. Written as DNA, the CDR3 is TGCAGTGCTAGAGTGACAGGCCTTTACTTCTTC.

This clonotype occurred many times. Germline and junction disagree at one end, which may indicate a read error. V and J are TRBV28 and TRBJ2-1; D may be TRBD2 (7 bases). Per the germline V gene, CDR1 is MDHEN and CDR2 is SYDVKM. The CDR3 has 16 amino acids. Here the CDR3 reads CASSFPRGATYNEQFF. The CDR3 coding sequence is TGTGCCAGCAGTTTCCCTCGGGGGGCGACCTATAATGAGCAGTTCTTC.

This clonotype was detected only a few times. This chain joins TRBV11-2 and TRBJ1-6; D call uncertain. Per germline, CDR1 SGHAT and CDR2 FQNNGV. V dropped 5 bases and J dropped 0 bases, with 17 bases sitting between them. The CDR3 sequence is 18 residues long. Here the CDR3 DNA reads TGTGCCAGCAGCCTAGGACCTTTAGGGAGCTCCTATAATTCACCCCTCCACTTT. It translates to CASSLGPLGSSYNSPLHF. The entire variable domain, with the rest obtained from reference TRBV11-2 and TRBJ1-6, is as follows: EAGVAQSPRYKIIEKRQSVAFWCNPISGHATLYWYQQILGQGPKLLIQFQNNGVVDDSQLPKDRFSAERLKGVDSTLKIQPAKLEDSAVYLCASSLGPLGSSYNSPLHFGNGTRLTVT.

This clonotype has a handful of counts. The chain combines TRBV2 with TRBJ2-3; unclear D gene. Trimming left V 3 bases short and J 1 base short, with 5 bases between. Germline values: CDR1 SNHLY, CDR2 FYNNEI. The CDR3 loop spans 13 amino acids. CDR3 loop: CASSELRTDTQYF. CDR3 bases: TGTGCCAGCAGTGAGCTCCGCACAGATACGCAGTATTTT. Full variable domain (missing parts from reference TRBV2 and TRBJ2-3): EPEVTQTPSHQVTQMGQEVILRCVPISNHLYFYWYRQILGQKVEFLVSFYNNEISEKSEIFDDQFSVERPDGSNFTLKIRSTKLEDSAMYFCASSELRTDTQYFGPGTRLTVL.

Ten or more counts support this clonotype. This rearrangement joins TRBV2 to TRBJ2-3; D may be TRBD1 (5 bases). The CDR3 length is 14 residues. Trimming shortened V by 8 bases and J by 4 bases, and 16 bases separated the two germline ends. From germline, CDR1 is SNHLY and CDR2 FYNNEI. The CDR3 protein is CASSVQALPDTQYF. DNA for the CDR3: TGTGCCAGCTCGGTACAGGCCCTGCCAGATACGCAGTATTTT.

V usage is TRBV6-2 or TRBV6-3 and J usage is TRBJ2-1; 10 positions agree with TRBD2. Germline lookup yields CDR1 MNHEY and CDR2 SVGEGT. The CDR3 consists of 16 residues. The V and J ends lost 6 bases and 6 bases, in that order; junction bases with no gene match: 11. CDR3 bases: TGTGCCAGCAGCAAATTGGGGGCTAGCGGGGGCAATGAGCAGTTCTTC. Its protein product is CASSKLGASGGNEQFF.

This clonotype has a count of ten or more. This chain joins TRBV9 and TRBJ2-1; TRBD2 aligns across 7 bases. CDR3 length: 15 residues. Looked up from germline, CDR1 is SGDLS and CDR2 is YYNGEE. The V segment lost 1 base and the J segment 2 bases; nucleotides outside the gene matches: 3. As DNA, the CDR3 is TGTGCCAGCAGCGTAAAAGCGGGGACCTACAATGAGCAGTTCTTC. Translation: CASSVKAGTYNEQFF.

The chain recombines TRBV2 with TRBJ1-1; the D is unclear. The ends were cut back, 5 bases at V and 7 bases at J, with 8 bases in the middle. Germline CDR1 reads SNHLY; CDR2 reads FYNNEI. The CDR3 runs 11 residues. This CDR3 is CASSYGLEAFF. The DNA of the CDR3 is TGTGCCAGCAGTTATGGGCTTGAAGCTTTCTTT.

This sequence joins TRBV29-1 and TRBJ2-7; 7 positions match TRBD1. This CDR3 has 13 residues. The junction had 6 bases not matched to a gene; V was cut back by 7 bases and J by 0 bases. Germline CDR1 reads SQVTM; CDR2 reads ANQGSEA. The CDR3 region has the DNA TGCAGCGCTTTAGGGACAGACTCCTACGAGCAGTACTTC. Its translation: CSALGTDSYEQYF.

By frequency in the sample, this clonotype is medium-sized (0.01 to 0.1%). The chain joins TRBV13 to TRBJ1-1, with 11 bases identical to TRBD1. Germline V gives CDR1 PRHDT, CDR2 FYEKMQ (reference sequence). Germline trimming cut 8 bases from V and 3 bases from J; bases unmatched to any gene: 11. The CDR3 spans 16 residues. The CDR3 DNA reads TGTGCCAGCTGCCTGGACAGGGGGCTTGAGGACACTGAAGCTTTCTTT. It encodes CASCLDRGLEDTEAFF.

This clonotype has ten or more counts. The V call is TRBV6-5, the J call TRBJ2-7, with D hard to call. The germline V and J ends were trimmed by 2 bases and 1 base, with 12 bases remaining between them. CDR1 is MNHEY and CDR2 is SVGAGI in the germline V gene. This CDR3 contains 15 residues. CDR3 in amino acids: CASSYVQDSSYEQYF. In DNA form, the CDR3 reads TGTGCCAGCAGTTACGTCCAGGATTCATCCTACGAGCAGTACTTC.

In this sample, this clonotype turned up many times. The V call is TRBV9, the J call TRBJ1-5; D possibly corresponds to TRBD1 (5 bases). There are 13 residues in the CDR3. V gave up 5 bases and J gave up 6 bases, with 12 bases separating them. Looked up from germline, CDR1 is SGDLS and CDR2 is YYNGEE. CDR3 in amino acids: CASSRGGFQPQHF. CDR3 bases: TGTGCCAGCAGTCGTGGGGGGTTTCAGCCCCAGCATTTT. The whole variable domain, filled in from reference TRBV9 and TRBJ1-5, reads DSGVTQTPKHLITATGQRVTLRCSPRSGDLSVYWYQQSLDQGLQFLIQYYNGEERAKGNILERFSAQQFPDLHSELNLSSLELGDSALYFCASSRGGFQPQHFGDGTRLSIL.

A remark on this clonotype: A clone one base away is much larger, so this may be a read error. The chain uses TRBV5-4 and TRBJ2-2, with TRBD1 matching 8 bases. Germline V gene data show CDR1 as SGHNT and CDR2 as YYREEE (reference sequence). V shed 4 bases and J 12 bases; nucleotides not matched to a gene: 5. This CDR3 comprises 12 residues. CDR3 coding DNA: TGTGCCAGCAGCAGCACAGGGGGGAAGCTGTTTTTT. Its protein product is CASSSTGGKLFF.

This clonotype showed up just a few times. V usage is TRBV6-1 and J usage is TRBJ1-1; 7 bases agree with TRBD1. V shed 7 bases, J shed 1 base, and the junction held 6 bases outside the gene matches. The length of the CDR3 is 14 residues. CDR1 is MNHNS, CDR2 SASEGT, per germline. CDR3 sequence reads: CASTLTGQNTEAFF. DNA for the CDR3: TGTGCCAGCACCCTGACAGGGCAGAACACTGAAGCTTTCTTT.

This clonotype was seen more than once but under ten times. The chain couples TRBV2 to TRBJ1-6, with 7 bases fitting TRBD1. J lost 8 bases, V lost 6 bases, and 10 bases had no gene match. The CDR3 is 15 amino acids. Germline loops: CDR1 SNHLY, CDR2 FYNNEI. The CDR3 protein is CASSAFDRADSPLHF. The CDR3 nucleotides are TGTGCCAGCAGCGCCTTCGACAGGGCGGATTCACCCCTCCACTTT.

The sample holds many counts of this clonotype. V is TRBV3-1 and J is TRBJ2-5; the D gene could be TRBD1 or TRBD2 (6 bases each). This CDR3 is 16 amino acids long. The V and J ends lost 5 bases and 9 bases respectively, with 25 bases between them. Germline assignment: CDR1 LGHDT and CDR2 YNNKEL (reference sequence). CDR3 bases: TGTGCCAGCAGCAAAAGATCGGACAGTTCCGGAGGGGCCCAGTACTTC. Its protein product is CASSKRSDSSGGAQYF.

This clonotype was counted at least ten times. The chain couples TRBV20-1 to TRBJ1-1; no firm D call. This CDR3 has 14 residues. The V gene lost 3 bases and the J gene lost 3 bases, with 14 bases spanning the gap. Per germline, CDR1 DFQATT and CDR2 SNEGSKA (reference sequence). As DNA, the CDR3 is TGCAGTGCTAGGATGGGCGGTAGGGACACTGAAGCTTTCTTT. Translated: CSARMGGRDTEAFF.